This TCR beta chain was recorded in a study of blood T cells in healthy people across ages. Primers used in a second PCR of roughly 7 to 11 cycles were a sample-barcoded 5' primer and a J-beta primer mix. From the 5' RACE reads, TCRdb called clonotypes with MiXCR, one entry per CDR3 protein. The sample holds 600,000 to 800,000 distinct CDR3 sequences, approximately 21% seen once. Trimming pared 6 bases from V and 6 bases from J, leaving 14 bases between. CDR1 is ENHRY and CDR2 is SYGVKD in the germline V gene. CDR3 length: 13 residues. The study drew donors from healthy Caucasian individuals in Russia aged about 6 to 100. The extraction recovered at least 5 micrograms of total RNA per sample. This clonotype was seen only a few times. Its antigen remains unknown. The study, taken as a whole, reports: With naive T cell percentage, TCR beta diversity showed a strong correlation. From one million sequenced T cells, diversity estimates were lower bounds.

Material: blood. The chain joins TRBV10-3 to TRBJ1-1; tentatively, D is TRBD1 (5 bases). The sequence derives from a man between 65 and 85 years old in good health. CDR3 sequence (DNA): TGTGCCATCAGCAGCCGGGACCCCCCTGAAGCTTTCTTT. Amino acid sequence: CAISSRDPPEAFF.